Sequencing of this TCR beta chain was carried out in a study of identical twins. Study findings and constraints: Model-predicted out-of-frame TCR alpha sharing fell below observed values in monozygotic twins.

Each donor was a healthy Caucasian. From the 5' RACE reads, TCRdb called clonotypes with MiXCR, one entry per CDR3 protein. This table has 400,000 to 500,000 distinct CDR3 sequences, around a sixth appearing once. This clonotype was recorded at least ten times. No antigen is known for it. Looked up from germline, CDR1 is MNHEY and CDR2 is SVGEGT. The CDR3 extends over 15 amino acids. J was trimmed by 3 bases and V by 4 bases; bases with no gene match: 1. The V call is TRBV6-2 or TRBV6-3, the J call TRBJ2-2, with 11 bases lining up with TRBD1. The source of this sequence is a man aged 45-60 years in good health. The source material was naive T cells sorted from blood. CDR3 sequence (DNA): TGTGCCAGCAGTTGGACAGGGGGCGACACCGGGGAGCTGTTTTTT. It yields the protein CASSWTGGDTGELFF.